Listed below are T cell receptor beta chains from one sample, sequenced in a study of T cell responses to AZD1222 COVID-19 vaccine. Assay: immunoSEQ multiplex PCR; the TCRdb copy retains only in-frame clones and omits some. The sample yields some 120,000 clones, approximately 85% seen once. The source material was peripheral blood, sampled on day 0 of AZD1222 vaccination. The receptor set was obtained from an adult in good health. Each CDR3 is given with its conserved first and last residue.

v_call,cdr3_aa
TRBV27,CASSLGGQGGFYTEAFF
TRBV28,CASKEGARYEQYF
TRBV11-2,CASSLQRETQYF
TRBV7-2,CASSLLPRGGPHEQYF
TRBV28,CASAGEGPTNEQYF
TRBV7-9,CASSLPGGDDSPLHF
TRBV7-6,CASSKSGLVVTDTQYF
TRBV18,CASSPDLGEQYF
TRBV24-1,CATSESRNRNTIYF
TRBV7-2,CASSLVGRNYGYTF
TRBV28,CASRRPRPSYSNQPQHF
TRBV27,CASSLSAGIQPQHF
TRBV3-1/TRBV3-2,CASSQDRGYEQFF
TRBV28,CAGQGGNTIYF
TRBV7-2,CASSRGPSNQPQHF
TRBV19,CASRSRDTPYEQYF
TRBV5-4,CASSLEKGAIYGYTF
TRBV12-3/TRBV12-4,CASRTGGGDTIYF
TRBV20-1,CSASLTVNEKLFF
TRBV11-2,CASSRTGSMDEKLFF
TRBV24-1,CATSDPGLAGGAYNEQFF
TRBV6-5,CASSSGTLPQHF
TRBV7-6,CASSLVGAGNSPLHF
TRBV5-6,CASSPPRWTGGFDFTEAFF
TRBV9,CASSPLAGAFF
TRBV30,CAWSPGPRYGYTF
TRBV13,CASRKRDSYEQYF
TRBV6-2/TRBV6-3,CASSLAGGSTDTQYF
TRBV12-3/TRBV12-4,CASSPAPQVRAFF
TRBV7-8,CASSPRPIGASYNEQFF
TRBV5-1,CASSFGTGGTEAFF
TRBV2,CASMEGGSQPSNQPQHF